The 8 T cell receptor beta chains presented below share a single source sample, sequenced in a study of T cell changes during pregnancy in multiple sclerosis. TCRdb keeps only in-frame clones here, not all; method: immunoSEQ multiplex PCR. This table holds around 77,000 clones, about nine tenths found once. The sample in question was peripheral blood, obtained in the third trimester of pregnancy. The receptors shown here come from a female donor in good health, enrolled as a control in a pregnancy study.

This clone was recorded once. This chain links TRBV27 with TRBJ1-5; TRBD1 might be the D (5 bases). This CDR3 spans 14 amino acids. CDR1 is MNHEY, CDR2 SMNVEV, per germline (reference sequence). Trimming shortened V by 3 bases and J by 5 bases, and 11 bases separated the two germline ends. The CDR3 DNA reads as TGTGCCAGCAGTTTCCGCAGGGAGGATCAGCCCCAGCATTTT. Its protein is CASSFRREDQPQHF.

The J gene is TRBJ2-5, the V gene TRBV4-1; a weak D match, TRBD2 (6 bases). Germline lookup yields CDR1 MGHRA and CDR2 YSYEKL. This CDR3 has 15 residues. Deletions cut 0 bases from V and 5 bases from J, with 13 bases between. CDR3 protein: CASSQDGGRRETQYF. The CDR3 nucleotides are TGCGCCAGCAGCCAAGATGGAGGGCGTCGGGAGACCCAGTACTTC.

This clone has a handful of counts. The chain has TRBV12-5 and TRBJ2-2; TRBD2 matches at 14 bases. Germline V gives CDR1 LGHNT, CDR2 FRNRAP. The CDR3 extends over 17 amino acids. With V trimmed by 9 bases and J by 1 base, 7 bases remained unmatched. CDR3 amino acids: CASKGLAGALNTGELFF. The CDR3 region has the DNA TGTGCTAGCAAGGGACTAGCGGGGGCCTTGAACACCGGGGAGCTGTTTTTT.

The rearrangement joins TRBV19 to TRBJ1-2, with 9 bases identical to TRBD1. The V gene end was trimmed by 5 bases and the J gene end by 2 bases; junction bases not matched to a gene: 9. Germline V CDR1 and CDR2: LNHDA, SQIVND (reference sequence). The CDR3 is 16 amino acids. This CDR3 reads CASSPLTGGANYGYTF. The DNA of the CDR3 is TGTGCCAGTAGTCCCCTCACAGGGGGCGCCAACTATGGCTACACCTTC.

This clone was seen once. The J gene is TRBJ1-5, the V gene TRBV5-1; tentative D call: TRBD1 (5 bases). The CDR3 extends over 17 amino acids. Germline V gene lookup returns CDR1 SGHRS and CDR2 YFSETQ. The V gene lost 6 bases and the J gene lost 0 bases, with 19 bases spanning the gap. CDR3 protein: CASKIGPGLNSNQPQHF. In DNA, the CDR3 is TGCGCCAGCAAAATAGGTCCGGGACTCAATAGCAATCAGCCCCAGCATTTT.

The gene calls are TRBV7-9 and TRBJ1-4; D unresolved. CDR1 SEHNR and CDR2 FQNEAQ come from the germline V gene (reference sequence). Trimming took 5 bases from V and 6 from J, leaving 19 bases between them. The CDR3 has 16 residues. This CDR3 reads CASSPPVGRRDEKLFF. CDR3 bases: TGTGCCAGCAGCCCCCCCGTCGGGAGAAGAGATGAAAAACTGTTTTTT.

The CDR3 sequence is CASTPGLAGGQQETQYF. CDR3 coding DNA: TGTGCCAGTACACCGGGACTAGCGGGGGGGCAGCAAGAGACCCAGTACTTC. The gene calls are TRBV19 and TRBJ2-5; TRBD2 aligns across 16 bases. Trimming at V came to 7 bases and at J to 2 bases, leaving 7 bases not matched to a gene. CDR1 and CDR2 (germline): LNHDA, SQIVND (reference sequence). CDR3 size: 17 residues.

Here the CDR3 reads CASSRLADTDTQYF. The CDR3 DNA is TGTGCCAGCTCCCGACTAGCGGACACAGATACGCAGTATTTT. The chain carries TRBV6-5 and TRBJ2-3; TRBD2 matches 9 bases. Germline-derived CDR1 and CDR2 are MNHEY and SVGAGI. CDR3 length: 14 amino acids. The ends lost 8 bases at V and 2 bases at J; junction bases unmatched: 5.